This T cell receptor (beta chain) is drawn from a study of T-cell reconstitution after alpha-beta-depleted transplantation in children. General study points: Expanded clones from the graft, numbering several hundred, reportedly supplied alpha-beta T cells about two months after transplant.

TCRbeta library construction was performed incorporating unique molecular identifiers. Each CDR3 protein gets one entry after TCRdb re-called the PCR reads with MiXCR. Of about a million distinct CDR3 sequences listed, roughly 29% were seen once; the top ten hold over 25%. This clonotype was counted between two and nine times. No antigen is known for it. The germline gives CDR1 LGHDT, CDR2 YNNKEL (reference sequence). CDR3 size: 16 residues. With V trimmed by 0 bases and J by 6 bases, 6 bases remained unmatched. V gene TRBV3-1 combines with J gene TRBJ2-2, with 8 bases identical to TRBD1. Here the sequenced sample was PBMCs, mostly from graft donor cells, taken 360 days after TCRalphabeta/CD19-depleted stem cell transplant. This clonotype was obtained from a boy in the first two years of life who had a stem cell transplant for SCID, so the T cells may come from the graft donor. This CDR3 is CASSQDLGQGSGELFF. The CDR3 coding sequence is TGTGCCAGCAGCCAAGATCTTGGACAGGGATCCGGGGAGCTGTTTTTT.